The text below deals with one TCR beta chain. The germline gives CDR1 ENHRY, CDR2 SYGVKD. The V end lost 6 bases, the J end lost 4 bases, and 6 bases lay between the germline ends. The CDR3 sequence is 11 residues long. This sample was taken from a study of blood T cell repertoires in COVID-19. Study-wide background: Some COVID-19 samples were acute and others convalescent; all came from the United States, Italy and Spain. Sample material is recorded as cDNA or gDNA derived from T cells, B-cell-depleted T cells, or PBMCs.

In the original processing: It was from reference gene primer amplification that nucleated cell counts were estimated. Measured with immunoSEQ multiplex PCR; TCRdb has only the in-frame clones, and not every one. That table gives V, J and clone size, and the DNA gave D and trimming. The sample includes more than 150,000 clones, around nine tenths seen only once; the top ten take about 0.96%. The specimen was peripheral blood. This TCR was recovered from a woman under 30 who had recovered from COVID-19. The chain combines TRBV10-3 with TRBJ2-5; D is unresolved. DNA for the CDR3: TGTGCCATCAGCCCCGGAGAGACCCAGTACTTC. As protein: CAISPGETQYF.